This T cell receptor beta chain emerged from a study of blood T cell repertoires in COVID-19. Study details: T cells, B-cell-depleted T cells, or PBMCs supplied cDNA or gDNA.

Germline V CDR1 and CDR2: LNHNV, YYDKDF (reference sequence). V was clipped by 5 bases and J by 4 bases, with 14 bases between them. The CDR3 covers 15 residues. The method was immunoSEQ multiplex PCR; TCRdb's version includes in-frame clones alone and lacks a portion of them. The repertoire holds a few hundred thousand clones, with around 87% as singletons. The V and J genes are TRBV15 and TRBJ2-2; D perhaps matches TRBD2 (7 bases). The source of this sequence is a woman between 50 and 59 years old who had recovered from COVID-19. What was sequenced was peripheral blood. CDR3 DNA: TGTGCCACCAGCCTCAGGGGCGGGAGCACCGGGGAGCTGTTTTTT. As protein: CATSLRGGSTGELFF.